Below, 30 T cell receptor beta chains from the same sample are listed, as sequenced in a study of CD8 T cells in ankylosing spondylitis. No cognate antigen is known for these TCRs. Whole-study results and caveats: Blood from ankylosing spondylitis patients appeared to carry a characteristic roughly 8-variant TCR beta motif.

TCRdb reanalysed the 5' RACE reads using MiXCR and keeps one entry per CDR3 protein. The data hold about 500,000 distinct CDR3 sequences, with roughly 5% observed a single time. Input material: blood, either unsorted or a sorted T cell fraction (not recorded which). The receptors here all came from a male donor with ankylosing spondylitis.

This clonotype was seen ten or more times. The chain joins TRBV3-1 to TRBJ2-5; a possible D gene is TRBD2 (6 bases). The CDR3 covers 16 residues. Germline V gene data show CDR1 as LGHDT and CDR2 as YNNKEL (reference sequence). Trimming stripped 1 base from V and 4 bases from J, with 16 bases between. CDR3 amino acids: CASSQVLGGPTETQYF. In nucleotides, the CDR3 is TGTGCCAGCAGCCAAGTGCTCGGGGGACCGACAGAGACCCAGTACTTC.

This clonotype was detected ten times or more. The gene calls are TRBV6-1 and TRBJ2-7, with D unclear. The length of the CDR3 is 13 residues. Trimming stripped 3 bases from V and 2 bases from J, with 8 bases between. Germline assignment: CDR1 MNHNS and CDR2 SASEGT. The CDR3 region is CASSELGTYEQYF. The CDR3, as DNA: TGTGCCAGCAGTGAGCTGGGGACCTACGAGCAGTACTTC.

This clonotype was observed at least ten times. The rearrangement uses TRBV29-1 and TRBJ2-1; 10 positions agree with TRBD1. Trimming at V came to 7 bases and at J to 8 bases, leaving 8 bases not matched to a gene. CDR1 is SQVTM and CDR2 is ANQGSEA in the germline V gene. CDR3 length equals 13 residues. The CDR3 reads CSGDRGLGDEQFF. The DNA of the CDR3 is TGCAGCGGTGACAGGGGGCTTGGGGATGAGCAGTTCTTC.

There are many counts of this clonotype. V gene TRBV4-2 combines with J gene TRBJ2-3, with TRBD2 identical over 10 bases. The CDR3 covers 15 residues. CDR1 and CDR2 from the germline V gene are LGHNA and YNFKEQ. V was clipped by 5 bases and J by 5 bases; unmatched bases: 7. CDR3 nucleotides: TGTGCCAGCAGCTCGCAAGCGGGAGGGGGAGATACGCAGTATTTT. Encoded protein: CASSSQAGGGDTQYF.

CDR3 in DNA: TGTGCCAGCAGCTTAGAAGGGCTCAGAGGGGCCCAGTACTTC. Protein sequence: CASSLEGLRGAQYF. The chain recombines TRBV7-2 with TRBJ2-5; D is perhaps TRBD1 or TRBD2 (5 bases each). V gave up 1 base and J gave up 9 bases, with 15 bases separating them. The germline CDR1 and CDR2 sequences are SGHTA and FQGNSA. The CDR3 spans 14 residues. The full variable domain, completed using reference TRBV7-2 and TRBJ2-5, is GAGVSQSPSNKVTEKGKDVELRCDPISGHTALYWYRQSLGQGLEFLIYFQGNSAPDKSGLPSDRFSAERTGGSVSTLTIQRTQQEDSAVYLCASSLEGLRGAQYFGPGTRLLVL.

The sample holds many counts of this clonotype. The V and J genes are TRBV29-1 and TRBJ2-7, with TRBD2 matching over 8 bases. The V gene's germline CDR1 is SQVTM and CDR2 ANQGSEA. The CDR3 totals 15 residues. V gave up 6 bases and J gave up 0 bases; unmatched junction bases: 10. The chain's CDR3 is CSVRRGAWSSYEQYF. Here the CDR3 DNA reads TGCAGCGTAAGGCGGGGGGCGTGGAGCTCCTACGAGCAGTACTTC.

In its sample, this clonotype was seen many times. The chain carries TRBV6-1 and TRBJ2-7; perhaps TRBD1 as D (5 bases). With 10 bases removed from V and 3 bases from J, the gap between germline ends came to 13 bases. From germline, CDR1 is MNHNS and CDR2 SASEGT. The CDR3 covers 12 residues. The DNA of the CDR3 is TGTGCCACCAATTGGGGCAGCTACGAGCAGTACTTC. Protein product: CATNWGSYEQYF.

This clonotype has only a few counts. In nucleotides, the CDR3 is TGTGCCAGCAGCCACGGGCTAGCGTTCGGAGAGACCCAGTACTTC. Translation gives CASSHGLAFGETQYF. The V and J genes are TRBV14 and TRBJ2-5, with D possibly being TRBD2 (6 bases). Deletions cut 3 bases from V and 4 bases from J, with 15 bases between. The CDR3 sequence is 15 residues long. Germline CDR1 reads SGHDN; CDR2 reads FVKESK.

This clonotype was seen ten or more times. This CDR3 reads CASSYWRPPGNTIYF. The DNA for the CDR3 is TGTGCCAGCAGTTACTGGCGGCCCCCCGGAAACACCATATATTTT. The chain couples TRBV6-5 to TRBJ1-3; D unresolved. CDR3 length: 15 amino acids. Germline CDR1 is MNHEY and CDR2 is SVGAGI. The ends were cut back, 1 base at V and 4 bases at J, with 11 bases in the middle.

This clonotype was detected ten times or more. The chain recombines TRBV4-2 with TRBJ2-1; 8 nucleotides line up with TRBD2. This CDR3 region has 17 residues. Trimming removed 4 bases from V and 2 bases from J; junction bases left unmatched: 10. CDR1 LGHNA and CDR2 YNFKEQ come from the germline V gene. This CDR3 is CASSPLIGGEAYNEQFF. CDR3 nucleotide sequence: TGTGCCAGCAGCCCTTTAATCGGGGGGGAAGCCTACAATGAGCAGTTCTTC.

This clonotype came up many times. The chain recombines TRBV7-2 with TRBJ1-4; D uncertain. Germline-derived CDR1 and CDR2 are SGHTA and FQGNSA. V lost 3 bases to trimming and J lost 4 bases, with 15 bases between them. The CDR3 has 16 amino acids. The DNA for the CDR3 is TGTGCCAGCAGCTTTTCTGCAGGCGGTGGTAATGAAAAACTGTTTTTT. This encodes CASSFSAGGGNEKLFF.

This clonotype was seen at least ten times. V is TRBV10-3 and J is TRBJ1-5; 7 bases align to TRBD1. Germline CDR1 reads ENHRY; CDR2 reads SYGVKD. V was pared by 0 bases and J by 0 bases, with 5 bases of the junction left unmatched. The CDR3 runs 17 residues. The CDR3 sequence: CAISESGTEYSNQPQHF. The CDR3 DNA reads TGTGCCATCAGTGAGTCCGGGACAGAATATAGCAATCAGCCCCAGCATTTT.

Many counts were recorded for this clonotype. The chain links TRBV29-1 to TRBJ1-1; D might be TRBD1 (5 bases). CDR3 length: 12 amino acids. Trimming took off 7 bases at V and 1 base at J, with 10 bases between the two ends. Germline V lookup: CDR1 SQVTM, CDR2 ANQGSEA. The CDR3 DNA is TGCAGCGCGTGGGGACCGAACACTGAAGCTTTCTTT. As protein: CSAWGPNTEAFF.

This clonotype was counted only a few times. The chain recombines TRBV25-1 with TRBJ2-2, with 11 bases identical to TRBD2. V lost 5 bases, J lost 5 bases, and 7 bases stayed unmatched. The CDR3 is made up of 16 amino acids. Germline CDR1 reads MGHDK; CDR2 reads SYGVNS. The chain's CDR3 is CASSPQLAGETGELFF. CDR3 nucleotides: TGTGCCAGCAGTCCCCAACTAGCGGGAGAAACCGGGGAGCTGTTTTTT. The complete variable domain, with remaining parts taken from reference TRBV25-1 and TRBJ2-2, reads EADIYQTPRYLVIGTGKKITLECSQTMGHDKMYWYQQDPGMELHLIHYSYGVNSTEKGDLSSESTVSRIRTEHFPLTLESARPSHTSQYLCASSPQLAGETGELFFGEGSRLTVL.

This clonotype was counted at least ten times. CDR3 nucleotides: TGCGCCAGCAGCTTGGCCAAGGGGTCTAAAACCAATGAGCAGTTCTTC. It yields the protein CASSLAKGSKTNEQFF. V and J are TRBV5-1 and TRBJ2-1; TRBD1 is a possible D gene (5 bases). Germline V CDR1 and CDR2: SGHRS, YFSETQ. The CDR3 extends over 16 amino acids. Trimming removed 0 bases at V and 6 bases at J, with 16 bases between.

This clonotype was found many times. In DNA form, the CDR3 reads TGTGCCAGCAGCTTAAGTGGCGCTCCTGGCTACACCTTC. It codes for CASSLSGAPGYTF. The V gene is TRBV7-9, the J gene TRBJ1-2; no reliable D call. CDR1 and CDR2 from the germline V gene are SEHNR and FQNEAQ (reference sequence). There are 13 residues in the CDR3. V was pared by 2 bases and J by 7 bases, with 11 bases between. Complete variable domain (other parts from reference TRBV7-9 and TRBJ1-2): DTGVSQNPRHKITKRGQNVTFRCDPISEHNRLYWYRQTLGQGPEFLTYFQNEAQLEKSRLLSDRFSAERPKGSFSTLEIQRTEQGDSAMYLCASSLSGAPGYTFGSGTRLTVV.

This clonotype occurred many times. The chain joins TRBV12-3 or TRBV12-4 to TRBJ1-5, with D perhaps TRBD1 (6 bases). The CDR3 loop spans 14 amino acids. V was pared by 6 bases and J by 3 bases, with 12 bases between. This chain's CDR3 is CASRARTDNQPQHF. CDR3 DNA: TGTGCCAGCAGGGCCAGGACAGACAATCAGCCCCAGCATTTT.

This clonotype was detected ten times or more. The V gene is TRBV27, the J gene TRBJ2-5; D gene unclear. Germline-derived CDR1 and CDR2 are MNHEY and SMNVEV (reference sequence). Trimming took off 1 base at V and 5 bases at J, with 11 bases between the two ends. This CDR3 comprises 14 residues. The CDR3 bases are TGTGCCAGCAGTTTATTGTCCAGGCGGGAGACCCAGTACTTC. It encodes CASSLLSRRETQYF.

This clonotype was picked up a small number of times. This chain links TRBV12-3 or TRBV12-4 with TRBJ2-7; D is ambiguous. V was shortened by 3 bases and J by 0 bases, with 9 bases between the two germline ends. The CDR3 consists of 14 residues. CDR3 in amino acids: CASSFVSASYEQYF. DNA of the CDR3: TGTGCCAGCAGTTTCGTTTCTGCCTCCTACGAGCAGTACTTC.

The chain employs TRBV7-2 and TRBJ2-3; D remains unclear. V was pared by 3 bases and J by 5 bases, with 9 bases between. CDR1 and CDR2 (germline): SGHTA, FQGNSA. The CDR3 has 13 amino acids. CDR3 sequence (DNA): TGTGCCAGCAGCTTCTCCCAAGGAGATACGCAGTATTTT. This encodes CASSFSQGDTQYF.

This clonotype was recorded many times. The rearrangement joins TRBV4-3 to TRBJ2-5; the D is unclear. Trimming stripped 0 bases from V and 5 bases from J, with 7 bases between. CDR1 LGHNA and CDR2 YSLEER come from the germline V gene. The CDR3 length is 13 residues. The DNA of the CDR3 is TGCGCCAGCAGCCAAGATGCCAGGGAGACCCAGTACTTC. This codes for CASSQDARETQYF.

This clonotype was picked up many times. The V and J genes are TRBV6-1 and TRBJ1-4; 9 bases match TRBD1. This CDR3 has 13 residues. The germline gives CDR1 MNHNS, CDR2 SASEGT. The V segment lost 6 bases and the J segment 10 bases; nucleotides outside the gene matches: 6. The CDR3, as DNA: TGTGCCAGCAGAGGGACAGGGAGGGGAAAACTGTTTTTT. As protein: CASRGTGRGKLFF.

In its sample, this clonotype was seen many times. The J gene is TRBJ2-2, the V gene TRBV20-1; 7 bases are shared with TRBD1. Germline V gene sequence: CDR1 DFQATT, CDR2 SNEGSKA (reference sequence). The CDR3 loop spans 17 amino acids. V gave up 2 bases and J gave up 4 bases; unmatched junction bases: 13. Here the CDR3 DNA reads TGCAGTGCTAGATCCCCCCAGACAGGGAGAGGCACCGGGGAGCTGTTTTTT. Encoded protein: CSARSPQTGRGTGELFF.

This clonotype has at least ten counts. CDR3 amino acids: CASSLTGTRTEAFF. In DNA form, the CDR3 reads TGTGCCAGCAGTTTAACGGGTACTAGGACTGAAGCTTTCTTT. The gene calls are TRBV27 and TRBJ1-1, with D unclear. The CDR3 is 14 amino acids. Trimming took 2 bases from V and 5 from J, leaving 12 bases between them. Germline V gene lookup returns CDR1 MNHEY and CDR2 SMNVEV (reference sequence).

Many counts were recorded for this clonotype. This sequence joins TRBV29-1 and TRBJ2-2; 7 nucleotides match TRBD2. Germline V CDR1 and CDR2: SQVTM, ANQGSEA. This CDR3 has 13 residues. With V trimmed by 7 bases and J by 1 base, 3 bases remained unmatched. The CDR3 reads CSATGGNTGELFF. The CDR3 DNA follows: TGCAGCGCCACGGGGGGGAACACCGGGGAGCTGTTTTTT.

This clonotype was observed many times. The gene calls are TRBV6-2 or TRBV6-3 and TRBJ2-1, with no clear D. V lost 6 bases to trimming and J lost 3 bases, with 6 bases between them. Germline V gene sequence: CDR1 MNHEY, CDR2 SVGEGT. This CDR3 spans 12 amino acids. CDR3 in amino acids: CASRTSYNEQFF. As DNA, the CDR3 is TGTGCCAGCAGGACAAGCTACAATGAGCAGTTCTTC.

The table lists this clonotype with many counts. V usage is TRBV6-6 and J usage is TRBJ2-3; perhaps D is TRBD1 or TRBD2 (6 bases each). The CDR3 runs 13 residues. Germline CDR1 MNHNY, CDR2 SVGAGI (reference sequence). V was cut by 2 bases and J by 5 bases, with 8 bases left in between. CDR3 loop: CASSYRGEDTQYF. The CDR3 DNA is TGTGCCAGCAGTTACAGGGGGGAAGATACGCAGTATTTT.

This clonotype was observed at least ten times. The V and J genes are TRBV6-4 and TRBJ2-7; 8 positions match TRBD1. Germline V gene sequence: CDR1 MRHNA, CDR2 SNTAGT. The CDR3 is 15 residues long. The junction had 6 bases not matched to a gene; V was cut back by 4 bases and J by 1 base. This CDR3 reads CASSGRDRTSYEQYF. DNA of the CDR3: TGTGCCAGCAGTGGCCGGGACAGGACGTCCTACGAGCAGTACTTC.

The table lists this clonotype with many counts. This rearrangement joins TRBV28 to TRBJ2-5; 7 bases agree with TRBD2. Unmatched junction bases numbered 8, after V lost 5 bases and J lost 2 bases. Germline loops: CDR1 MDHEN, CDR2 SYDVKM. CDR3 length: 15 residues. CDR3 nucleotide sequence: TGTGCCAGCAGTCCCCGGGGGAGGGGTCAAGAGACCCAGTACTTC. Translated, it gives CASSPRGRGQETQYF.

The sample holds many counts of this clonotype. The V call is TRBV7-9, the J call TRBJ1-1; D gene unclear. The CDR3 contains 12 residues. Trimming left V 4 bases short and J 6 bases short, with 9 bases between. The germline CDR1 and CDR2 sequences are SEHNR and FQNEAQ (reference sequence). CDR3 residues: CASSSQISEAFF. In nucleotides, the CDR3 is TGTGCCAGCAGCTCACAGATTTCTGAAGCTTTCTTT.